These 25 T cell receptor beta chains came from one sample sequenced in a study of OX40 agonist ivuxolimab in advanced cancers. Libraries were prepared through the immunoSEQ multiplex PCR assay. TCRdb limited this immuneACCESS table to in-frame rearrangements with V and J called. A share of clones is missing; checked studies link under half to unresolved V genes, and the rest is unexplained. The sample has about 37,000 clones on record, almost 80% of them singletons. Under 25% of the sample lies in the top ten. This specimen consisted of CD4+ or CD8+ T cells sorted from blood, obtained in a trial of the OX40 agonist ivuxolimab. The receptors come from an adult with an advanced solid tumor such as melanoma, head and neck, liver or kidney cancer.

This rearrangement joins TRBV4-1 to TRBJ1-6; 7 nucleotides agree with TRBD1. The CDR3 totals 18 residues. Germline values: CDR1 MGHRA, CDR2 YSYEKL. With V trimmed by 1 base and J by 7 bases, 13 bases remained unmatched. This CDR3 is CASSQVPPPTGLNSPLHF. Here the CDR3 DNA reads TGCGCCAGCAGCCAAGTCCCCCCCCCGACAGGGTTGAATTCACCCCTCCACTTT.

The genes are TRBV6-1 and TRBJ2-1, with TRBD2 identical over 10 bases. Germline CDR1 reads MNHNS; CDR2 reads SASEGT. J was trimmed by 2 bases and V by 4 bases; bases with no gene match: 5. CDR3 length: 16 residues. For the CDR3, the DNA is TGTGCCAGCAGTGTACTAGCGGGAAGCGCCTACAATGAGCAGTTCTTC. It translates to CASSVLAGSAYNEQFF.

This rearrangement joins TRBV5-1 to TRBJ1-2, with 8 bases lining up with TRBD1. CDR3 size: 14 residues. From germline, CDR1 is SGHRS and CDR2 YFSETQ. J was trimmed by 5 bases and V by 0 bases; bases with no gene match: 3. CDR3 region: CASSLGQGWYGYTF. CDR3 nucleotide sequence: TGCGCCAGCAGCTTGGGACAGGGGTGGTATGGCTACACCTTC.

V is TRBV7-8 and J is TRBJ2-3; the match to TRBD2 covers 11 bases. Trimming removed 2 bases from V and 2 bases from J; junction bases left unmatched: 12. The CDR3 spans 19 residues. Germline V gives CDR1 SGHVS, CDR2 FQNEAQ. CDR3 residues: CASSLKSPILAGATDTQYF. As DNA, the CDR3 is TGTGCCAGCAGCTTAAAGAGCCCCATACTAGCGGGGGCCACAGATACGCAGTATTTT.

This clone was seen a few times. The chain recombines TRBV6-1 with TRBJ1-5, with a weak D call TRBD1 (6 bases). The CDR3 is 13 residues long. Trimming cost V 8 bases and J 9 bases, with 17 bases left between them. In germline, CDR1 is MNHNS, CDR2 SASEGT. CDR3 sequence (DNA): TGTGCCAGCCTGGGACAAATCGGCGGGCCCCAGCATTTT. Its protein product is CASLGQIGGPQHF.

The gene calls are TRBV5-6 and TRBJ2-7; D is unclear. V lost 2 bases and J 0 bases, leaving 15 bases between the germline ends. Germline lookup yields CDR1 SGHDT and CDR2 YYEEEE. This CDR3 contains 16 residues. For the CDR3, the DNA is TGTGCCAGCAGCTTCGATGTGACTCTTAGCTCCTACGAGCAGTACTTC. Translating gives CASSFDVTLSSYEQYF.

This clone appeared a single time. This rearrangement joins TRBV27 to TRBJ1-5, with 7 nucleotides matching TRBD1. Germline V gene data show CDR1 as MNHEY and CDR2 as SMNVEV (reference sequence). With V trimmed by 6 bases and J by 2 bases, 4 bases remained unmatched. The CDR3 contains 14 residues. CDR3 residues: CASREGTGNQPQHF. The CDR3 DNA reads TGTGCCAGCAGAGAAGGGACAGGCAATCAGCCCCAGCATTTT.

The chain combines TRBV25-1 with TRBJ1-3, with TRBD1 matching 9 bases. Per the germline V gene, CDR1 is MGHDK and CDR2 is SYGVNS. CDR3 length: 16 residues. V shed 4 bases and J 4 bases; nucleotides not matched to a gene: 8. This CDR3 reads CASSAGQGRNGNTIYF. The CDR3 nucleotides read TGTGCCAGCAGTGCGGGACAGGGTAGGAACGGAAACACCATATATTTT. The full variable domain, with the rest looked up from reference TRBV25-1 and TRBJ1-3, is EADIYQTPRYLVIGTGKKITLECSQTMGHDKMYWYQQDPGMELHLIHYSYGVNSTEKGDLSSESTVSRIRTEHFPLTLESARPSHTSQYLCASSAGQGRNGNTIYFGEGSWLTVV.

This chain joins TRBV6-5 and TRBJ2-7; D perhaps matches TRBD1 (5 bases). In germline, CDR1 is MNHEY, CDR2 SVGAGI. V shed 2 bases and J shed 5 bases, with 7 bases lying between them. The CDR3 loop spans 12 amino acids. The CDR3 nucleotides read TGTGCCAGCAGTTACCCAGGGCACGAGCAGTACTTC. Protein sequence: CASSYPGHEQYF.

The chain carries TRBV9 and TRBJ1-1; 7 bases are shared with TRBD1. CDR1 and CDR2 from the germline V gene are SGDLS and YYNGEE. V trimming: 0 bases; J trimming: 2 bases; junction bases outside the gene matches: 7. The CDR3 contains 16 residues. CDR3 nucleotide sequence: TGTGCCAGCAGCGTAGAGGCAGGGGGTTTAAACACTGAAGCTTTCTTT. Its protein product is CASSVEAGGLNTEAFF.

The rearrangement uses TRBV28 and TRBJ1-1, with D hard to call. This CDR3 is built from 11 residues. Trimming shortened V by 6 bases and J by 7 bases, and 9 bases separated the two germline ends. Germline V gene sequence: CDR1 MDHEN, CDR2 SYDVKM. CDR3: CASRNSGEAFF. The CDR3 region has the DNA TGTGCCAGCAGAAACAGCGGTGAAGCTTTCTTT.

The table lists this clone with a few counts. The chain has TRBV5-1 and TRBJ2-7; perhaps D is TRBD1 or TRBD2 (5 bases each). The CDR3 is 14 amino acids. Trimming took 0 bases from V and 9 from J, leaving 16 bases between them. Germline CDR1 reads SGHRS; CDR2 reads YFSETQ. The CDR3 region is CASSLEGRPLGQYF. The CDR3 DNA reads TGCGCCAGCAGCTTGGAGGGACGCCCCCTAGGGCAGTACTTC.

This clone was seen just once. The V call is TRBV7-2, the J call TRBJ1-5, with unresolved D. The CDR3 has 14 amino acids. Germline values: CDR1 SGHTA, CDR2 FQGNSA. Between the trimmed V and J ends, which lost 2 bases and 7 bases, there was a span of 12 bases. The CDR3 DNA follows: TGTGCCAGCAGCTTAACGCAAACGATACAGCCCCAGCATTTT. Translation: CASSLTQTIQPQHF.

This chain uses TRBV2 with TRBJ2-1; 12 nucleotides match TRBD2. This CDR3 comprises 15 residues. The germline V gene encodes CDR1 SNHLY and CDR2 FYNNEI. After removal of 7 bases from V and 9 bases from J, the junction contained 10 bases not matched to a gene. CDR3 nucleotide sequence: TGTGCCAGCAAGAGGACTAGCGGGACAGTGGGTGAGCAGTTCTTC. It yields the protein CASKRTSGTVGEQFF.

This clone was seen a handful of times. The chain carries TRBV7-2 and TRBJ1-3; D unresolved. V was pared by 2 bases and J by 4 bases, with 18 bases between. Germline V gene data show CDR1 as SGHTA and CDR2 as FQGNSA. The CDR3 consists of 17 residues. CDR3 region: CASSLLTGFERGNTIYF. In DNA, the CDR3 is TGTGCCAGCAGCTTATTAACGGGGTTTGAGAGGGGAAACACCATATATTTT.

V usage is TRBV19 and J usage is TRBJ2-7, with 10 nucleotides matching TRBD1. Unmatched junction bases numbered 6, after V lost 7 bases and J lost 3 bases. Germline loops: CDR1 LNHDA, CDR2 SQIVND (reference sequence). The CDR3 runs to 14 residues. The CDR3 here is CASKMGQGNYEQYF. The CDR3 DNA reads as TGTGCCAGTAAAATGGGACAGGGGAACTACGAGCAGTACTTC.

The chain recombines TRBV27 with TRBJ1-4; D unclear. Germline V gene data show CDR1 as MNHEY and CDR2 as SMNVEV (reference sequence). The V gene lost 6 bases and the J gene lost 8 bases, with 13 bases spanning the gap. The CDR3 spans 13 residues. The CDR3: CASRPTRREKLFF. The CDR3 DNA follows: TGTGCCAGCAGACCCACCCGTCGGGAAAAACTGTTTTTT.

A few counts support this clone. This chain links TRBV7-6 with TRBJ2-1; D call uncertain. The CDR3 covers 13 residues. Germline V lookup: CDR1 SGHVS, CDR2 FNYEAQ. Trimming removed 3 bases at V and 4 bases at J, with 7 bases between. CDR3 protein: CASSFDLYNEQFF. The CDR3 DNA sequence: TGTGCCAGCAGCTTCGACTTGTACAATGAGCAGTTCTTC. The whole variable domain, filled in from reference TRBV7-6 and TRBJ2-1, reads GAGVSQSPRYKVTKRGQDVALRCDPISGHVSLYWYRQALGQGPEFLTYFNYEAQQDKSGLPNDRFSAERPEGSISTLTIQRTEQRDSAMYRCASSFDLYNEQFFGPGTRLTVL.

The table lists this clone with a count of one. The chain joins TRBV11-2 to TRBJ2-7; weak D call: TRBD2 (6 bases). There are 15 residues in the CDR3. The germline V gene encodes CDR1 SGHAT and CDR2 FQNNGV. With 1 base removed from V and 13 bases from J, the gap between germline ends came to 23 bases. The CDR3 sequence is CASSLVARVPTGGYF. In nucleotides, the CDR3 is TGTGCCAGCAGCTTAGTGGCCAGGGTCCCTACCGGGGGATACTTC. The variable domain in full, with the rest retrieved from reference TRBV11-2 and TRBJ2-7, is EAGVAQSPRYKIIEKRQSVAFWCNPISGHATLYWYQQILGQGPKLLIQFQNNGVVDDSQLPKDRFSAERLKGVDSTLKIQPAKLEDSAVYLCASSLVARVPTGGYFGPGTRLTVT.

This clone came up once. The V and J genes are TRBV7-2 and TRBJ1-5, with no clear D. The CDR3 sequence is 15 residues long. The germline V gene encodes CDR1 SGHTA and CDR2 FQGNSA. The germline V and J ends were trimmed by 5 bases and 7 bases, with 18 bases remaining between them. The CDR3 coding sequence is TGTGCCAGCAGCACAGAGGTAGGGAAGTGGCAGCCCCAGCATTTT. Translating it yields CASSTEVGKWQPQHF.

The CDR3 region is CASSERTRGNEQFF. CDR3 in DNA: TGTGCCAGCAGTGAAAGGACTCGGGGCAATGAGCAGTTCTTC. This sequence joins TRBV2 and TRBJ2-1, with D possibly TRBD2 on 5 matching bases. The V gene's germline CDR1 is SNHLY and CDR2 FYNNEI. The CDR3 contains 14 residues. V lost 2 bases and J lost 6, with 11 bases in between.

The V gene is TRBV28, the J gene TRBJ2-3; 7 bases line up with TRBD2. The CDR3 extends over 16 amino acids. J lost 2 bases, V lost 5 bases, and 10 bases had no gene match. Germline loops: CDR1 MDHEN, CDR2 SYDVKM. CDR3 nucleotide sequence: TGTGCCAGCAGTGCGTACCTGCGGGGGAACACAGATACGCAGTATTTT. Its protein product is CASSAYLRGNTDTQYF.

The genes are TRBV11-1 and TRBJ2-1, with TRBD2 matching over 9 bases. The V segment lost 5 bases and the J segment 6 bases; nucleotides outside the gene matches: 11. Germline values: CDR1 SGHAT, CDR2 FQDESV (reference sequence). There are 16 residues in the CDR3. CDR3 region: CASSPNGASGINEQFF. The CDR3 nucleotides read TGTGCCAGCAGCCCGAACGGGGCTAGCGGGATCAATGAGCAGTTCTTC.

V and J are TRBV29-1 and TRBJ2-1, with 9 nucleotides matching TRBD2. The CDR3 length is 18 residues. Germline V gene lookup returns CDR1 SQVTM and CDR2 ANQGSEA. V was clipped by 6 bases and J by 4 bases; unmatched bases: 19. CDR3 loop: CSVRTTVAGEGRYNEQFF. The DNA of the CDR3 is TGCAGCGTCCGCACTACTGTAGCGGGAGAGGGTAGGTACAATGAGCAGTTCTTC.

The V and J genes are TRBV5-1 and TRBJ2-3; D uncertain. The CDR3 contains 15 residues. CDR1 and CDR2 (germline): SGHRS, YFSETQ. V was cut by 0 bases and J by 3 bases, with 11 bases left in between. Here the CDR3 reads CASSLGGYLTDTQYF. CDR3 sequence (DNA): TGCGCCAGCAGCTTGGGCGGCTATCTTACAGATACGCAGTATTTT.